The next 23 T cell receptor beta chains were all read from a single sample in a study of cytotoxic CD8 clonotypes in ibrutinib-treated CLL. Sequencing was performed with immunoSEQ multiplex PCR; in TCRdb, only in-frame clones are kept and a portion is missing. The sample yields hundreds of thousands of clones, 75% to 85% seen once. The source material was PBMCs, sampled after 12 months of ibrutinib treatment. Receptors originate from a human donor with chronic lymphocytic leukemia.

V gene TRBV5-4 combines with J gene TRBJ2-5; 8 bases match TRBD2. This CDR3 comprises 16 residues. From germline, CDR1 is SGHNT and CDR2 YYREEE (reference sequence). V gave up 0 bases and J gave up 2 bases; unmatched junction bases: 6. The CDR3 DNA sequence: TGTGCCAGCAGCTTGGGGACTAGCTGGGGGCAAGAGACCCAGTACTTC. As protein: CASSLGTSWGQETQYF. Full variable domain (remainder filled in from reference TRBV5-4 and TRBJ2-5): ETGVTQSPTHLIKTRGQQVTLRCSSQSGHNTVSWYQQALGQGPQFIFQYYREEENGRGNFPPRFSGLQFPNYSSELNVNALELDDSALYLCASSLGTSWGQETQYFGPGTRLLVL.

To note about this clone: Germline and junction disagree at one end, which may indicate a read error. V and J are TRBV20-1 and TRBJ1-2; 9 bases align to TRBD1. CDR1 is DFQATT, CDR2 SNEGSKA, per germline (reference sequence). CDR3 length: 11 residues. The CDR3 protein is CSVAGTGILVF. For the CDR3, the DNA is TGCAGTGTTGCCGGGACAGGGATCCTGGTCTTC.

This sequence joins TRBV14 and TRBJ2-2; D remains unclear. V lost 2 bases to trimming and J lost 6 bases, with 10 bases between them. The CDR3 covers 14 residues. The germline gives CDR1 SGHDN, CDR2 FVKESK. CDR3 sequence: CASSQLLSPGELFF. CDR3 in DNA: TGTGCCAGCAGCCAACTACTAAGTCCCGGGGAGCTGTTTTTT.

The chain combines TRBV6-5 with TRBJ2-2, with D unclear. This CDR3 has 13 amino acids. V was clipped by 2 bases and J by 6 bases, with 7 bases between them. Germline assignment: CDR1 MNHEY and CDR2 SVGAGI. CDR3 protein: CASSYPTPGELFF. In DNA, the CDR3 is TGTGCCAGCAGTTACCCAACACCCGGGGAGCTGTTTTTT.

The rearrangement uses TRBV27 and TRBJ2-3, with D perhaps TRBD2 (6 bases). Trimming shortened V by 7 bases and J by 3 bases, and 17 bases separated the two germline ends. In germline, CDR1 is MNHEY, CDR2 SMNVEV (reference sequence). The CDR3 consists of 15 residues. Written as DNA, the CDR3 is TGTGCCAGCACCCCAGGGACTCCAACGACAGATACGCAGTATTTT. Amino acid sequence: CASTPGTPTTDTQYF.

V gene TRBV5-1 combines with J gene TRBJ2-1; the D is unclear. CDR1 and CDR2 from the germline V gene are SGHRS and YFSETQ. CDR3 length: 12 amino acids. The V gene lost 5 bases and the J gene lost 3 bases, with 6 bases spanning the gap. CDR3 bases: TGCGCCAGCAGTGTCGGCTACAATGAGCAGTTCTTC. Translating gives CASSVGYNEQFF.

The chain carries TRBV4-2 and TRBJ2-1; the D call may be TRBD1 or TRBD2 (5 bases each). The CDR3 contains 16 residues. The V end lost 2 bases, the J end lost 4 bases, and 15 bases lay between the germline ends. Germline V gene lookup returns CDR1 LGHNA and CDR2 YNFKEQ. CDR3 sequence (DNA): TGTGCCAGCAGCCAATATGATCGGGACCATTACAATGAGCAGTTCTTC. Translating gives CASSQYDRDHYNEQFF.

The rearrangement links TRBV30 to TRBJ1-6; no firm D call. Germline CDR1 reads GTSNPN; CDR2 reads SVGIG (reference sequence). This CDR3 is built from 15 residues. The V and J ends lost 1 base and 5 bases respectively, with 12 bases between them. The CDR3 is CAWSGRVRHNSPLHF. The CDR3 DNA reads as TGTGCCTGGAGTGGGAGAGTTCGGCATAATTCACCCCTCCACTTT.

The genes are TRBV27 and TRBJ1-1; no firm D call. The CDR3 runs 14 residues. Trimming removed 5 bases from V and 3 bases from J, with 13 bases in between. CDR1 is MNHEY and CDR2 is SMNVEV in the germline V gene (reference sequence). The chain's CDR3 is CASSAISRHTEAFF. CDR3 in DNA: TGTGCCAGCAGTGCCATCAGTAGGCACACTGAAGCTTTCTTT.

The chain couples TRBV27 to TRBJ1-5, with D possibly TRBD1 on 5 matching bases. V shed 6 bases and J shed 4 bases, with 13 bases lying between them. The CDR3 runs to 14 residues. Germline CDR1 is MNHEY and CDR2 is SMNVEV (reference sequence). The CDR3: CASRQGTPNQPQHF. The CDR3 region has the DNA TGTGCCAGCAGGCAAGGGACCCCGAATCAGCCCCAGCATTTT.

CDR3 DNA: TGTGCCAGCAGCATACTCTCCGGGACAGGGGAAGAGACCCAGTACTTC. It encodes CASSILSGTGEETQYF. The V gene is TRBV11-2, the J gene TRBJ2-5; TRBD1 matches at 10 bases. The CDR3 has 16 residues. CDR1 and CDR2 from the germline V gene are SGHAT and FQNNGV. V shed 5 bases, J shed 3 bases, and the junction held 9 bases outside the gene matches.

The genes are TRBV19 and TRBJ2-7; TRBD1 agrees at 9 bases. CDR1 is LNHDA, CDR2 SQIVND, per germline (reference sequence). After removal of 3 bases from V and 0 bases from J, the junction contained 3 bases not matched to a gene. There are 15 residues in the CDR3. CDR3 loop: CASSMGTGSSYEQYF. CDR3 nucleotides: TGTGCCAGTAGTATGGGGACAGGGAGCTCCTACGAGCAGTACTTC.

This chain uses TRBV7-3 with TRBJ2-5; maybe TRBD1 (5 bases). The CDR3 consists of 18 residues. Trimming removed 3 bases at V and 5 bases at J, with 25 bases between. Germline V CDR1 and CDR2: SGHTA, FQGTGA. The CDR3 nucleotides read TGTGCCAGCAGCTTCAACCCGACCTCTAGGGGATACTCGGAGACCCAGTACTTC. Translated, it gives CASSFNPTSRGYSETQYF.

The V gene is TRBV11-2, the J gene TRBJ2-2; D remains ambiguous. Trimming took 1 base from V and 2 from J, leaving 11 bases between them. CDR3 size: 16 residues. Germline values: CDR1 SGHAT, CDR2 FQNNGV. In DNA, the CDR3 is TGTGCCAGCAGCTTAGGACGACTTCATAACACCGGGGAGCTGTTTTTT. Its translation is CASSLGRLHNTGELFF. Full variable domain (missing parts from reference TRBV11-2 and TRBJ2-2): EAGVAQSPRYKIIEKRQSVAFWCNPISGHATLYWYQQILGQGPKLLIQFQNNGVVDDSQLPKDRFSAERLKGVDSTLKIQPAKLEDSAVYLCASSLGRLHNTGELFFGEGSRLTVL.

The V gene is TRBV5-1, the J gene TRBJ1-1, with D uncertain. The CDR3 length is 13 residues. V lost 0 bases and J lost 7, with 10 bases in between. Per germline, CDR1 SGHRS and CDR2 YFSETQ. DNA of the CDR3: TGCGCCAGCAGCTTGGATCCAGAGATTGAAGCTTTCTTT. It specifies CASSLDPEIEAFF.

The chain combines TRBV6-1 with TRBJ1-6, with TRBD1 as a possible D gene (5 bases). This CDR3 is 15 amino acids long. V lost 7 bases, J lost 0 bases, and 10 bases lay in between. Per the germline V gene, CDR1 is MNHNS and CDR2 is SASEGT. The CDR3 DNA follows: TGTGCCAGCACACAGGAGAGCTCCTATAATTCACCCCTCCACTTT. Translating gives CASTQESSYNSPLHF.

This clone was found once. The identical CDR3 is also encoded by other nucleotide sequences in the sample. J is TRBJ2-3 and V is TRBV30; D may be TRBD2 (6 bases). CDR3 length equals 12 residues. Per the germline V gene, CDR1 is GTSNPN and CDR2 is SVGIG (reference sequence). V was trimmed by 3 bases and J by 5 bases, leaving 9 bases between them. For the CDR3, the DNA is TGTGCCTGGAGCGTCGGGGGAGATACGCAGTATTTT. It translates to CAWSVGGDTQYF.

The chain recombines TRBV7-9 with TRBJ1-5; D perhaps matches TRBD1 (5 bases). Trimming pared 4 bases from V and 2 bases from J, leaving 15 bases between. CDR3 length: 16 residues. The germline gives CDR1 SEHNR, CDR2 FQNEAQ (reference sequence). The CDR3 DNA reads TGTGCCAGCAGCTGGGGCGCTGGGGTCCGCAATCAGCCCCAGCATTTT. This gives the protein CASSWGAGVRNQPQHF.

The J gene is TRBJ2-1, the V gene TRBV5-1; D is perhaps TRBD1 or TRBD2 (5 bases each). V lost 3 bases, J lost 2 bases, and 15 bases lay in between. This CDR3 has 16 residues. The germline CDR1 and CDR2 sequences are SGHRS and YFSETQ. CDR3 in amino acids: CASSSDSGSTYNEQFF. The CDR3 coding sequence is TGCGCCAGCAGCTCCGACAGCGGTTCCACCTACAATGAGCAGTTCTTC.

This sequence joins TRBV4-2 and TRBJ2-7; 12 nucleotides align to TRBD2. Germline V gene sequence: CDR1 LGHNA, CDR2 YNFKEQ. This CDR3 is built from 15 residues. V shed 1 base, J shed 4 bases, and the junction held 2 bases outside the gene matches. The CDR3 DNA sequence: TGTGCCAGCAGCCAAGCGCTAGCGGGGGGGTACGAGCAGTACTTC. This translates into CASSQALAGGYEQYF.

This clone has more than one count but fewer than ten. The gene calls are TRBV7-9 and TRBJ1-1; 8 nucleotides align to TRBD1. Trimming at V came to 3 bases and at J to 5 bases, leaving 8 bases not matched to a gene. The CDR3 covers 15 residues. Germline CDR1 SEHNR, CDR2 FQNEAQ (reference sequence). CDR3 residues: CASSLYRGRSTEAFF. DNA of the CDR3: TGTGCCAGCAGCTTGTACAGGGGGAGGTCAACTGAAGCTTTCTTT. Variable domain in full (rest from reference TRBV7-9 and TRBJ1-1): DTGVSQNPRHKITKRGQNVTFRCDPISEHNRLYWYRQTLGQGPEFLTYFQNEAQLEKSRLLSDRFSAERPKGSFSTLEIQRTEQGDSAMYLCASSLYRGRSTEAFFGQGTRLTVV.

The gene calls are TRBV29-1 and TRBJ1-4; no clear D. CDR1 is SQVTM and CDR2 is ANQGSEA in the germline V gene. This CDR3 comprises 13 residues. The ends were cut back, 6 bases at V and 3 bases at J, with 11 bases in the middle. CDR3 in amino acids: CSVEEGSNEKLFF. CDR3 nucleotide sequence: TGCAGCGTGGAGGAAGGTTCTAATGAAAAACTGTTTTTT.

The chain couples TRBV6-5 to TRBJ1-2; D gene uncertain. This CDR3 region has 14 residues. Germline CDR1 and CDR2: MNHEY and SVGAGI. V lost 7 bases to trimming and J lost 2 bases, with 14 bases between them. This CDR3 is CASTGSSLNYGYTF. In DNA form, the CDR3 reads TGTGCCAGCACGGGCAGCTCGTTAAACTATGGCTACACCTTC.